This TCR beta chain came from a study of CD8 T cells in Susac syndrome. Study conclusions and caveats: Only a relatively small number of individuals were included in the TCR sequencing and HLA analysis.

A remark on this clonotype: The antigen is not known.

An input of about 0.45 to 1 ug of RNA was subjected to reverse transcription using random hexamers. Amplification of TCR beta CDR3 by immunoSEQ multiplex PCR spanned 54 Vbeta and 13 Jbeta. Using its own MiXCR run on the immunoSEQ multiplex PCR reads, TCRdb lists one record per CDR3 protein. The sample lists more than 95,000 distinct CDR3 sequences; approximately 93% were seen once. From blood CD8+ and CD4+ T cells, the TCR beta chain was sequenced. The multiple sclerosis control group was made up of treatment-naive patients with stable or active relapsing-remitting disease. Trimming left V 0 bases short and J 8 bases short, with 8 bases between. Germline V gives CDR1 LNHNV, CDR2 YYDKDF (reference sequence). The CDR3 sequence is 13 residues long.

The V call is TRBV15, the J call TRBJ2-1; D is unclear. This sequence originates from a human donor with multiple sclerosis. Sequenced: CD4+ T cells from PBMCs. The CDR3 DNA is TGTGCCACCAGCAGAGATTATGGCGATGAGCAGTTCTTC. This sequence encodes CATSRDYGDEQFF.